The subject of this entry is one T cell receptor beta chain. Its cognate antigen is unknown. This entry belongs to a study of a mutant IDH1 vaccine in newly diagnosed glioma. Study-level points and caveats: There were vaccine-induced immune responses in roughly 95% of the patients.

Trimming took 3 bases from V and 3 from J, leaving 19 bases between them. Germline loops: CDR1 SGHRS, CDR2 YFSETQ. The CDR3 is 17 residues long. Time point defined: week 47, end of study. Each dose delivered 300 ug of mutant IDH1 20-mer peptide subcutaneously with imiquimod. Profiled with immunoSEQ multiplex PCR; TCRdb holds only in-frame clones, not every one. Altogether around 65,000 clones are present, under 85% being singletons, with the ten largest covering 3.5% to 4%. The chain recombines TRBV5-1 with TRBJ2-1; the D gene is possibly TRBD1 (6 bases). The sequence derives from a man aged 30 to 39 with glioma. The sample was PBMCs, taken from a glioma patient whose treatment included an IDH1 peptide vaccine. The CDR3 reads CASSSTLQGSIYNEQFF. In DNA, the CDR3 is TGCGCCAGCAGCTCGACCCTACAGGGTTCCATCTACAATGAGCAGTTCTTC.